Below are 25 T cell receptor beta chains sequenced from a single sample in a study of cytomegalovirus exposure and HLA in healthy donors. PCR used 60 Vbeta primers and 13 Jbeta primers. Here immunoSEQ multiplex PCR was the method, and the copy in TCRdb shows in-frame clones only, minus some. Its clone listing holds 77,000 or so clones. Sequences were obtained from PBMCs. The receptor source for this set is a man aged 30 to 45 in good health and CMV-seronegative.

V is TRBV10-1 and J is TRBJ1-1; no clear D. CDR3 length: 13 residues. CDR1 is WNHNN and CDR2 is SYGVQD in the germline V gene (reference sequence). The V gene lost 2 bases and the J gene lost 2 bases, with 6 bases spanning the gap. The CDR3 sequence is CASSEGINTEAFF. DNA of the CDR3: TGCGCCAGCAGTGAGGGCATTAACACTGAAGCTTTCTTT.

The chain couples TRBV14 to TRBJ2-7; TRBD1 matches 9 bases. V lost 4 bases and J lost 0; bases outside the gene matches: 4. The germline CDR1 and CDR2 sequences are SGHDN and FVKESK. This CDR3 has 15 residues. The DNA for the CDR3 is TGTGCCAGCAGCCTAGGACAGGGGACCTCCTACGAGCAGTACTTC. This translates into CASSLGQGTSYEQYF. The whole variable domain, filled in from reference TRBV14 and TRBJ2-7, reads EAGVTQFPSHSVIEKGQTVTLRCDPISGHDNLYWYRRVMGKEIKFLLHFVKESKQDESGMPNNRFLAERTGGTYSTLKVQPAELEDSGVYFCASSLGQGTSYEQYFGPGTRLTVT.

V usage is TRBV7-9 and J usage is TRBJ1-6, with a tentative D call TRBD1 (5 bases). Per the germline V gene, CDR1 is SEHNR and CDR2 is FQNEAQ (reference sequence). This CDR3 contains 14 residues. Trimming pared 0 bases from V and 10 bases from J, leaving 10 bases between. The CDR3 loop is CASSLAGDRSPLHF. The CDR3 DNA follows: TGTGCCAGCAGCTTAGCAGGGGATCGATCACCCCTCCACTTT. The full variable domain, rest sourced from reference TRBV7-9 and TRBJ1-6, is DTGVSQNPRHKITKRGQNVTFRCDPISEHNRLYWYRQTLGQGPEFLTYFQNEAQLEKSRLLSDRFSAERPKGSFSTLEIQRTEQGDSAMYLCASSLAGDRSPLHFGNGTRLTVT.

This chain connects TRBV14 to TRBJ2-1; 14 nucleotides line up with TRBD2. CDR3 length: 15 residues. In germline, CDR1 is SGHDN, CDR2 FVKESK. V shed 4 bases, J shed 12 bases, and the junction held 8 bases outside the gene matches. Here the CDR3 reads CASSLMTSGGAGQFF. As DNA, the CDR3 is TGTGCCAGCAGCCTGATGACTAGCGGGGGGGCTGGGCAGTTCTTC. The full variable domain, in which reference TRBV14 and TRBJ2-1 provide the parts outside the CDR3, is EAGVTQFPSHSVIEKGQTVTLRCDPISGHDNLYWYRRVMGKEIKFLLHFVKESKQDESGMPNNRFLAERTGGTYSTLKVQPAELEDSGVYFCASSLMTSGGAGQFFGPGTRLTVL.

The CDR3 here is CASSVIGGEQFF. In DNA form, the CDR3 reads TGTGCCAGCAGCGTAATAGGGGGTGAGCAGTTCTTC. The chain uses TRBV9 and TRBJ2-1; maybe TRBD1 (6 bases). The CDR3 loop spans 12 amino acids. V was shortened by 1 base and J by 9 bases, with 8 bases between the two germline ends. Germline V CDR1 and CDR2: SGDLS, YYNGEE.

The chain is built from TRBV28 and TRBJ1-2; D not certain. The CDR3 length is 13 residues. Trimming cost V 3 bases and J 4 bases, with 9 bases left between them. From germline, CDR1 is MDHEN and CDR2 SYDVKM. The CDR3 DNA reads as TGTGCCAGCAGTTTGAGGGCCCTCTATGGCTACACCTTC. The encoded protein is CASSLRALYGYTF.

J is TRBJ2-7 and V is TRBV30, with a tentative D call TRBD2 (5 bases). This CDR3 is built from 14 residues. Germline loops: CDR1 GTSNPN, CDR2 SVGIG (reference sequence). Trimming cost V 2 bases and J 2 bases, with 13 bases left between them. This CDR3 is CAWSWPPGTYEQYF. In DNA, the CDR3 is TGTGCCTGGAGTTGGCCTCCCGGGACCTACGAGCAGTACTTC.

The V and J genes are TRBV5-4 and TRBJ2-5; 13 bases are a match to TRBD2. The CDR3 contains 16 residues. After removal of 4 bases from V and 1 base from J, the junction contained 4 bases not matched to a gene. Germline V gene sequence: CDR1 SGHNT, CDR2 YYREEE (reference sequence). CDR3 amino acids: CASSVRLAGGQETQYF. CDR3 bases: TGTGCCAGCAGCGTACGACTAGCGGGGGGCCAAGAGACCCAGTACTTC.

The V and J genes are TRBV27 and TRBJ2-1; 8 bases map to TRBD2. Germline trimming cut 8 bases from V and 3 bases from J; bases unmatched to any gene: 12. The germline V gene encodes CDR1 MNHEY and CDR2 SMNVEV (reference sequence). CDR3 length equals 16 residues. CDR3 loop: CASQLGLAISYNEQFF. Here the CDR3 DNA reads TGTGCCAGCCAATTAGGACTAGCCATAAGCTACAATGAGCAGTTCTTC.

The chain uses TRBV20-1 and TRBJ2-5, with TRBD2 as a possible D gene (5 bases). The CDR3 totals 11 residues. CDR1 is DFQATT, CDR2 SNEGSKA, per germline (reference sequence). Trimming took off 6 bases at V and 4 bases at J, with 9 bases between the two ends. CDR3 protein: CSAPGIETQYF. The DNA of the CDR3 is TGCAGTGCCCCGGGGATAGAGACCCAGTACTTC.

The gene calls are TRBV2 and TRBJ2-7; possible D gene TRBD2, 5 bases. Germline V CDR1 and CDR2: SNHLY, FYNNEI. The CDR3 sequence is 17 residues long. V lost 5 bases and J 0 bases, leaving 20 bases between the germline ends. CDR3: CASSLSPGAALSYEQYF. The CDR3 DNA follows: TGTGCCAGCAGTCTTTCCCCCGGAGCGGCCCTCTCCTACGAGCAGTACTTC. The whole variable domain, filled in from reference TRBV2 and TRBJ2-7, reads EPEVTQTPSHQVTQMGQEVILRCVPISNHLYFYWYRQILGQKVEFLVSFYNNEISEKSEIFDDQFSVERPDGSNFTLKIRSTKLEDSAMYFCASSLSPGAALSYEQYFGPGTRLTVT.

The CDR3 region has the DNA TGCGCCAGCAGCCCTATCGACAGGGCCTACGAGCAGTACTTC. Protein: CASSPIDRAYEQYF. The chain carries TRBV5-1 and TRBJ2-7, with 7 positions matching TRBD1. Trimming took 4 bases from V and 2 from J; bases not matched to a gene: 6. This CDR3 contains 14 residues. Germline values: CDR1 SGHRS, CDR2 YFSETQ.

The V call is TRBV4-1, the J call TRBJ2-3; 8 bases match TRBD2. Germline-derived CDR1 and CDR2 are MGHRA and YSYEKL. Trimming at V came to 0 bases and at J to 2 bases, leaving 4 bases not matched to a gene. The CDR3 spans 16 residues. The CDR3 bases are TGCGCCAGCAGCCAAGAAGGTAGCGGGATCACAGATACGCAGTATTTT. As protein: CASSQEGSGITDTQYF.

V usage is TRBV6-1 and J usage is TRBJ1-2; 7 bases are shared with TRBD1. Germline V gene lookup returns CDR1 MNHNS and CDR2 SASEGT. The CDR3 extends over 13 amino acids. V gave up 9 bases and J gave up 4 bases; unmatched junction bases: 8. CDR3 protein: CASNPTGLYGYTF. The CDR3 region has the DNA TGTGCCAGTAACCCGACAGGGCTCTATGGCTACACCTTC.

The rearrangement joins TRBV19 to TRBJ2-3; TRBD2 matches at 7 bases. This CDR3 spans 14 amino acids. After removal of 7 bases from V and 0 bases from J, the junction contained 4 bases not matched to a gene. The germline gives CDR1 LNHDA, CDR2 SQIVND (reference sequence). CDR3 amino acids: CASKLALSTDTQYF. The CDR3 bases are TGTGCCAGTAAACTAGCGCTCAGCACAGATACGCAGTATTTT.

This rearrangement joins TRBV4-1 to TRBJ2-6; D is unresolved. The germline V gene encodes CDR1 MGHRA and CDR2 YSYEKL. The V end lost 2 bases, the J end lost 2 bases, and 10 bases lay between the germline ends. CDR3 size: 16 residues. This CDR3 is CASSQLARTGANVLTF. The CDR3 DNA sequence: TGCGCCAGCAGCCAACTCGCCAGGACTGGGGCCAACGTCCTGACTTTC.

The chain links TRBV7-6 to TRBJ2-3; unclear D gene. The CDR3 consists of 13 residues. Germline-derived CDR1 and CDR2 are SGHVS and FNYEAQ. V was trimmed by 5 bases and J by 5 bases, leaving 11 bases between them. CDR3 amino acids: CASSRLTGDTQYF. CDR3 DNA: TGTGCCAGCAGCCGCTTAACGGGAGATACGCAGTATTTT.

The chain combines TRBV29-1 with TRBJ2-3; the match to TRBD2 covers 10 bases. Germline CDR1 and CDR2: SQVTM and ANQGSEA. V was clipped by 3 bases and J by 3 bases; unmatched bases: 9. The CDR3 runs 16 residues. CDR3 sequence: CSVEGSGGFGTDTQYF. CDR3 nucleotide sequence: TGCAGCGTTGAGGGTAGCGGGGGGTTTGGTACAGATACGCAGTATTTT.

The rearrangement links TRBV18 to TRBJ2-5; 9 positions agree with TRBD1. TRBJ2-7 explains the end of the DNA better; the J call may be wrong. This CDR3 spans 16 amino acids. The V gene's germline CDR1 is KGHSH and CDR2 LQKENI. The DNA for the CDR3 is TGTGCCAGCTCACCCAGCGCCTGGACAGGGGACTACGAGCAGTACTTC. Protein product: CASSPSAWTGDYEQYF.

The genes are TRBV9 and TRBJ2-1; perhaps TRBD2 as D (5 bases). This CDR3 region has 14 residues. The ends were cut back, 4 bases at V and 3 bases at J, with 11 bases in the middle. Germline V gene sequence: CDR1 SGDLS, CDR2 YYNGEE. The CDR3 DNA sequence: TGTGCCAGCAGCTCCCGGGATCACTACAATGAGCAGTTCTTC. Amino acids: CASSSRDHYNEQFF. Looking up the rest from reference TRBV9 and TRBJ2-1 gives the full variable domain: DSGVTQTPKHLITATGQRVTLRCSPRSGDLSVYWYQQSLDQGLQFLIQYYNGEERAKGNILERFSAQQFPDLHSELNLSSLELGDSALYFCASSSRDHYNEQFFGPGTRLTVL.

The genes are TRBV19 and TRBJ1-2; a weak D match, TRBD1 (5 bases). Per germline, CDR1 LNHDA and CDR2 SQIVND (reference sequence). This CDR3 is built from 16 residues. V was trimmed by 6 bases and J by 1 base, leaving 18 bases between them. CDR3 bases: TGTGCCAGTAGCCTCGCGGGGCTCGGTCGTAACTATGGCTACACCTTC. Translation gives CASSLAGLGRNYGYTF. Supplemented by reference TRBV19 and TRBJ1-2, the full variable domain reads DGGITQSPKYLFRKEGQNVTLSCEQNLNHDAMYWYRQDPGQGLRLIYYSQIVNDFQKGDIAEGYSVSREKKESFPLTVTSAQKNPTAFYLCASSLAGLGRNYGYTFGSGTRLTVV.

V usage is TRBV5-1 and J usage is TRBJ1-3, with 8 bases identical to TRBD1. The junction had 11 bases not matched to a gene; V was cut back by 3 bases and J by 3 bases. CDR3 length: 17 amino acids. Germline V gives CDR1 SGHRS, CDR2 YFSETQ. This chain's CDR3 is CASSWTSGTGRGNTIYF. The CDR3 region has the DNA TGCGCCAGCAGCTGGACCTCAGGGACAGGACGTGGAAACACCATATATTTT.

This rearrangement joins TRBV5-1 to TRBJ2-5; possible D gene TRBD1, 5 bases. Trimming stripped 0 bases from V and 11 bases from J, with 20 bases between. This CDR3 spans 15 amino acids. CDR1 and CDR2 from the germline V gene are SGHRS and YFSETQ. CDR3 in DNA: TGCGCCAGCAGCTTGGATGGGGCCCAAATTCAGGAGCAGTACTTC. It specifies CASSLDGAQIQEQYF.

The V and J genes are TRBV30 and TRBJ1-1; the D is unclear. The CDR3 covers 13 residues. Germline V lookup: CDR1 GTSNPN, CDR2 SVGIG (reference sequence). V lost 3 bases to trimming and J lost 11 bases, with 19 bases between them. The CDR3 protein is CAWSETDIREAFF. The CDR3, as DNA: TGTGCCTGGAGCGAGACGGATATACGGGAGGCTTTCTTT.

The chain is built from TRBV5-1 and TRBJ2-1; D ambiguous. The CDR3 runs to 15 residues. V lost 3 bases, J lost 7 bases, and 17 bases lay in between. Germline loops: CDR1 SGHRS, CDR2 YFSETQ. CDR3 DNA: TGCGCCAGCAGCTCCAACCTACAGAATGGGAATGAGCAGTTCTTC. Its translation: CASSSNLQNGNEQFF. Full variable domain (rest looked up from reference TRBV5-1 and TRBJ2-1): KAGVTQTPRYLIKTRGQQVTLSCSPISGHRSVSWYQQTPGQGLQFLFEYFSETQRNKGNFPGRFSGRQFSNSRSEMNVSTLELGDSALYLCASSSNLQNGNEQFFGPGTRLTVL.